The rows below give T cell receptor beta chains drawn from one sample of a study of response to subunit inactivated influenza vaccine. TCRdb called the RT-PCR reads again in MiXCR, with one record for every CDR3 protein. Of around 320,000 distinct CDR3 sequences listed, over 20% were seen once; the top ten hold approximately 10%. The source was PBMCs from blood, collected less than 22 months after vaccination. The source is a man aged 45 to 70 who received an inactivated influenza vaccine. CDR3s leave out the opening cysteine and the closing phenylalanine or tryptophan. Fields, in order: J gene, clone size, CDR3 length, V gene, CDR3 protein. The size field is filled for only some rows; it gives once, few, many or a size class.

J: TRBJ2-3; size: few; length: 14; V: TRBV29-1; CDR3: SARGLADKGTDTQY
J: TRBJ2-1; size: few; length: 12; V: TRBV4-3; CDR3: ASSQDTTFNEQF
J: TRBJ1-6; size: many; length: 13; V: TRBV14; CDR3: ASSHPGQYNSPLH
J: TRBJ2-1; size: .; length: 13; V: TRBV5-4; CDR3: ASSGTSGWPNEQF
J: TRBJ2-1; size: .; length: 12; V: TRBV9; CDR3: ASSFRTGSNEQF
J: TRBJ1-2; size: .; length: 12; V: TRBV5-1; CDR3: ASSLDARNYGYT
J: TRBJ1-1; size: few; length: 16; V: TRBV4-3; CDR3: ASSQDLGPGTGGRKAF
J: TRBJ1-1; size: many; length: 12; V: TRBV12-3/TRBV12-4; CDR3: ASSFSRVNTEAF
J: TRBJ1-3; size: .; length: 11; V: TRBV7-2; CDR3: ANSLGTVDTIY
J: TRBJ2-7; size: few; length: 11; V: TRBV29-1; CDR3: SVRDRNSYEQY
J: TRBJ1-4; size: many; length: 11; V: TRBV20-1; CDR3: SAPGQGDEKLF
J: TRBJ2-5; size: once; length: 13; V: TRBV1; CDR3: TSSKRGQGQETQY
J: TRBJ2-1; size: .; length: 12; V: TRBV10-3; CDR3: AISFGGDRHVQF
J: TRBJ1-6; size: .; length: 10; V: TRBV12-3/TRBV12-4; CDR3: ASSFGVGPLH
J: TRBJ1-2; size: few; length: 12; V: TRBV7-9; CDR3: ASSLNTGVHGYT